The 29 T cell receptor beta chains presented below share a single source sample, sequenced in a study of shared clonotypes between healthy human individuals. TCRdb's copy holds only in-frame clones and misses some; the assay was immunoSEQ multiplex PCR. The sample lists roughly 660,000 clones, less than 95% occurring once. Sequencing was carried out using memory CD8+ T cells from PBMCs. Regarding subset: CD45RO+ cells pooled with CCR7-negative TemRA cells. These receptors were collected from a man in his late teens or twenties in good health. Some clones in this sample may be carry-over from other donors' samples.

The chain carries TRBV11-2 and TRBJ2-7; either TRBD1 or TRBD2 may supply D (6 bases each). With 1 base removed from V and 2 bases from J, the gap between germline ends came to 21 bases. The CDR3 contains 18 residues. Germline CDR1 and CDR2: SGHAT and FQNNGV. The CDR3 region has the DNA TGTGCCAGCAGCTTAGCAGCGAGGGGGTTGGGAGGTCCCTACGAGCAGTACTTC. Its translation is CASSLAARGLGGPYEQYF.

This CDR3 is CASRAGLAGEEGYNEQFF. Written as DNA, the CDR3 is TGTGCCAGCAGGGCGGGACTAGCGGGAGAAGAGGGCTACAATGAGCAGTTCTTC. This chain joins TRBV5-8 and TRBJ2-1, with 14 bases fitting TRBD2. V shed 5 bases, J shed 3 bases, and the junction held 10 bases outside the gene matches. Germline V gives CDR1 SGHTS, CDR2 YDEGEE. This CDR3 spans 18 amino acids.

The rearrangement uses TRBV9 and TRBJ2-1; 9 bases align to TRBD2. The germline V gene encodes CDR1 SGDLS and CDR2 YYNGEE. The V and J ends lost 4 bases and 10 bases, in that order; junction bases with no gene match: 12. This CDR3 has 15 amino acids. In DNA, the CDR3 is TGTGCCAGCAGCATTAGCGGGAGTCTTCGATCCGAGCAGTTCTTC. Translating it yields CASSISGSLRSEQFF.

The rearrangement links TRBV27 to TRBJ2-5; 8 bases are a match to TRBD2. Germline CDR1 reads MNHEY; CDR2 reads SMNVEV (reference sequence). J was trimmed by 0 bases and V by 8 bases; bases with no gene match: 8. The CDR3 sequence is 15 residues long. The CDR3 DNA sequence: TGTGCCAGCGGACTAGCTTTGGGGGACCAAGAGACCCAGTACTTC. Its translation is CASGLALGDQETQYF.

This clone was seen a single time. V usage is TRBV14 and J usage is TRBJ2-2, with TRBD1 matching 9 bases. V trimming: 2 bases; J trimming: 6 bases; junction bases outside the gene matches: 16. The CDR3 contains 19 residues. Germline V lookup: CDR1 SGHDN, CDR2 FVKESK. CDR3 sequence reads: CASSQTSYRDRVNSGELFF. The DNA of the CDR3 is TGTGCCAGCAGCCAAACCTCGTACCGGGACAGGGTCAATTCCGGGGAGCTGTTTTTT.

The V and J genes are TRBV5-1 and TRBJ2-1; 11 nucleotides line up with TRBD1. The V gene end was trimmed by 4 bases and the J gene end by 5 bases; junction bases not matched to a gene: 11. The CDR3 spans 17 residues. Germline V lookup: CDR1 SGHRS, CDR2 YFSETQ. The CDR3 loop reads CASSRPYPGQGDNEQFF. The DNA of the CDR3 is TGCGCCAGCAGCCGCCCCTATCCGGGACAGGGGGACAATGAGCAGTTCTTC.

The CDR3 nucleotides are TGTGCCAGCAGTTACTCGGGGGCAGCGGCGGACAATGAGCAGTTCTTC. Translated: CASSYSGAAADNEQFF. J is TRBJ2-1 and V is TRBV6-5; possible D gene TRBD1, 6 bases. The CDR3 extends over 16 amino acids. Germline V CDR1 and CDR2: MNHEY, SVGAGI. Trimming shortened V by 0 bases and J by 5 bases, and 14 bases separated the two germline ends.

The rearrangement joins TRBV5-1 to TRBJ2-2; no firm D call. Germline CDR1 is SGHRS and CDR2 is YFSETQ. The CDR3 is 12 amino acids. Trimming stripped 0 bases from V and 7 bases from J, with 4 bases between. The CDR3 bases are TGCGCCAGCAGCTTGGTGTTCGGGGAGCTGTTTTTT. Amino acids: CASSLVFGELFF.

The J gene is TRBJ2-7, the V gene TRBV9; 10 bases map to TRBD2. Germline CDR1 reads SGDLS; CDR2 reads YYNGEE. V lost 0 bases to trimming and J lost 2 bases; unmatched junction nucleotides: 2. CDR3 length equals 15 residues. CDR3 residues: CASSVASGRTYEQYF. The CDR3, as DNA: TGTGCCAGCAGCGTAGCTAGCGGGAGAACCTACGAGCAGTACTTC.

V usage is TRBV7-9 and J usage is TRBJ1-1, with D hard to call. The germline V gene has CDR1 SEHNR and CDR2 FQNEAQ (reference sequence). This CDR3 has 12 amino acids. The V end lost 4 bases, the J end lost 3 bases, and 6 bases lay between the germline ends. The CDR3 DNA is TGTGCCAGCAGCTACGGATACACTGAAGCTTTCTTT. Translating gives CASSYGYTEAFF.

The chain uses TRBV19 and TRBJ2-7, with TRBD1 matching 11 bases. Germline V CDR1 and CDR2: LNHDA, SQIVND (reference sequence). The CDR3 is made up of 13 amino acids. Trimming cost V 8 bases and J 4 bases; bases outside gene matches: 4. CDR3 protein: CASGGQGVYEQYF. The DNA of the CDR3 is TGTGCCAGTGGGGGACAGGGGGTATACGAGCAGTACTTC.

J is TRBJ2-7 and V is TRBV4-1, with 8 bases matching TRBD1. Germline CDR1 reads MGHRA; CDR2 reads YSYEKL. Unmatched junction bases numbered 8, after V lost 3 bases and J lost 4 bases. The CDR3 spans 15 residues. The CDR3 DNA is TGCGCCAGCAGCCATGCCGGGACAGGATTATACGAGCAGTACTTC. Protein product: CASSHAGTGLYEQYF.

As to this clone: Distinct nucleotide sequences in the sample also encode this CDR3. The chain is built from TRBV9 and TRBJ2-1, with D uncertain. This CDR3 has 12 amino acids. In germline, CDR1 is SGDLS, CDR2 YYNGEE. Trimming took off 3 bases at V and 7 bases at J, with 8 bases between the two ends. The CDR3 is CASSALGNEQFF. CDR3 in DNA: TGTGCCAGCAGCGCTCTAGGGAATGAGCAGTTCTTC. Variable domain in full (rest from reference TRBV9 and TRBJ2-1): DSGVTQTPKHLITATGQRVTLRCSPRSGDLSVYWYQQSLDQGLQFLIQYYNGEERAKGNILERFSAQQFPDLHSELNLSSLELGDSALYFCASSALGNEQFFGPGTRLTVL.

The rearrangement links TRBV27 to TRBJ1-1; unclear D gene. V was shortened by 6 bases and J by 1 base, with 6 bases between the two germline ends. This CDR3 spans 12 amino acids. Germline V gene lookup returns CDR1 MNHEY and CDR2 SMNVEV (reference sequence). The CDR3 is CASSSRNTEAFF. The CDR3 DNA is TGTGCCAGCAGCTCCCGGAACACTGAAGCTTTCTTT.

The CDR3 DNA reads TGTGCCAGCAGCTCAATCAGCCCTGAAGCTTTCTTT. It translates to CASSSISPEAFF. V gene TRBV7-9 combines with J gene TRBJ1-1; no firm D call. The CDR3 runs to 12 residues. From germline, CDR1 is SEHNR and CDR2 FQNEAQ (reference sequence). V was cut by 4 bases and J by 6 bases, with 9 bases left in between.

The chain combines TRBV30 with TRBJ1-4, with D uncertain. The ends were cut back, 2 bases at V and 8 bases at J, with 12 bases in the middle. The CDR3 totals 13 residues. Germline V gene sequence: CDR1 GTSNPN, CDR2 SVGIG (reference sequence). CDR3 in DNA: TGTGCCTGGAGTCCGGGTATGGGAGAAAAACTGTTTTTT. This translates into CAWSPGMGEKLFF.

For this clone: This same CDR3 is encoded by further DNA sequences in the sample. V usage is TRBV4-2 and J usage is TRBJ2-2, with D hard to call. V lost 1 base and J 8 bases, leaving 2 bases between the germline ends. Germline V gene sequence: CDR1 LGHNA, CDR2 YNFKEQ. This CDR3 is 11 amino acids long. The CDR3 sequence: CASSQAGELFF. CDR3 DNA: TGTGCCAGCAGCCAAGCTGGGGAGCTGTTTTTT.

The V gene is TRBV11-2, the J gene TRBJ2-1; D possibly corresponds to TRBD1 (5 bases). CDR3 length: 16 residues. The germline V and J ends were trimmed by 6 bases and 9 bases, with 24 bases remaining between them. CDR1 and CDR2 from the germline V gene are SGHAT and FQNNGV. The CDR3 region has the DNA TGTGCCAGCAGTTCACTCCTTGTGAAGCCTAGGGGTGAGCAGTTCTTC. It yields the protein CASSSLLVKPRGEQFF.

This chain connects TRBV15 to TRBJ2-1; D not resolved. V lost 3 bases, J lost 8 bases, and 11 bases lay in between. The CDR3 length is 13 residues. CDR1 is LNHNV, CDR2 YYDKDF, per germline (reference sequence). CDR3 residues: CATSSWPADEQFF. The CDR3, as DNA: TGTGCCACCAGCAGCTGGCCTGCAGATGAGCAGTTCTTC.

The chain carries TRBV25-1 and TRBJ2-1; no reliable D call. The germline V gene encodes CDR1 MGHDK and CDR2 SYGVNS. V was cut by 4 bases and J by 12 bases, with 13 bases left in between. The CDR3 has 12 amino acids. The DNA of the CDR3 is TGTGCCAGCAGTGTCTCCGGCATAGCGCAGTTCTTC. Translated: CASSVSGIAQFF.

The CDR3: CASSQGLAGAVGRWQYF. The DNA of the CDR3 is TGCGCCAGCAGCCAAGGACTAGCGGGAGCGGTAGGGCGGTGGCAGTACTTC. The V and J genes are TRBV4-3 and TRBJ2-7; 12 bases are a match to TRBD2. The ends lost 1 base at V and 9 bases at J; junction bases unmatched: 13. Germline CDR1 is LGHNA and CDR2 is YSLEER. The CDR3 is made up of 17 amino acids.

The gene calls are TRBV18 and TRBJ2-1, with TRBD2 matching 8 bases. The trim removed 0 bases at V and 4 bases at J, leaving 8 bases unmatched. Germline CDR1 is KGHSH and CDR2 is LQKENI. The CDR3 is 17 amino acids. CDR3 loop: CASSPPAQRGPYNEQFF. CDR3 in DNA: TGTGCCAGCTCACCACCAGCTCAGCGGGGGCCGTACAATGAGCAGTTCTTC.

This chain uses TRBV7-9 with TRBJ2-7, with 7 bases fitting TRBD1. The CDR3 consists of 13 residues. From germline, CDR1 is SEHNR and CDR2 FQNEAQ (reference sequence). Unmatched junction bases numbered 6, after V lost 10 bases and J lost 0 bases. The CDR3 reads CATLRDSSYEQYF. CDR3 DNA sequence: TGTGCCACCTTACGGGACAGCTCCTACGAGCAGTACTTC.

The rearrangement joins TRBV6-1 to TRBJ1-1, with D unresolved. Germline CDR1 and CDR2: MNHNS and SASEGT. The CDR3 loop spans 14 amino acids. The V end was cut by 4 bases, the J end by 1 base, with 10 bases between. CDR3 region: CASSVTVGNTEAFF. DNA for the CDR3: TGTGCCAGCAGTGTAACGGTTGGGAACACTGAAGCTTTCTTT.

This rearrangement joins TRBV28 to TRBJ2-5, with TRBD1 matching over 9 bases. Germline loops: CDR1 MDHEN, CDR2 SYDVKM. The CDR3 has 15 amino acids. V shed 6 bases and J 0 bases; nucleotides not matched to a gene: 5. CDR3 coding DNA: TGTGCCAGCAGGAACGACAGGGGGGACCAAGAGACCCAGTACTTC. This codes for CASRNDRGDQETQYF.

The chain is built from TRBV19 and TRBJ1-2; TRBD1 matches 7 bases. CDR3 length: 17 residues. The germline CDR1 and CDR2 sequences are LNHDA and SQIVND (reference sequence). V trimming: 3 bases; J trimming: 1 base; junction bases outside the gene matches: 11. The CDR3 region has the DNA TGTGCCAGTAGTATTGGGGACAGACAACTCCTTAACTATGGCTACACCTTC. Encoded protein: CASSIGDRQLLNYGYTF.

The chain employs TRBV29-1 and TRBJ2-1; possible D gene TRBD1, 6 bases. CDR1 is SQVTM, CDR2 ANQGSEA, per germline. The CDR3 runs to 14 residues. V shed 4 bases and J shed 2 bases, with 12 bases lying between them. CDR3 nucleotides: TGCAGCGTTGGGCAGGGGCCCCCCTACAATGAGCAGTTCTTC. Encoded protein: CSVGQGPPYNEQFF.

The chain carries TRBV7-2 and TRBJ2-2; 10 bases align to TRBD2. The germline V gene encodes CDR1 SGHTA and CDR2 FQGNSA. The V and J ends lost 5 bases and 4 bases, in that order; junction bases with no gene match: 16. CDR3 size: 19 residues. Here the CDR3 reads CASSPPPSGRSELTGELFF. The CDR3 bases are TGTGCCAGCAGCCCCCCCCCTAGCGGGAGAAGTGAACTCACCGGGGAGCTGTTTTTT. The full variable domain, rest sourced from reference TRBV7-2 and TRBJ2-2, is GAGVSQSPSNKVTEKGKDVELRCDPISGHTALYWYRQSLGQGLEFLIYFQGNSAPDKSGLPSDRFSAERTGGSVSTLTIQRTQQEDSAVYLCASSPPPSGRSELTGELFFGEGSRLTVL.

On this clone itself: One junction end disagrees with the germline gene, perhaps due to a read error. The V and J genes are TRBV4-1 and TRBJ2-1, with TRBD2 as a possible D gene (6 bases). Germline V gives CDR1 MGHRA, CDR2 YSYEKL. CDR3 size: 13 residues. This CDR3 reads CASSQEPRDSGIF. CDR3 in DNA: TGCGCCAGCAGCCAAGAACCACGGGACTCCGGGATCTTC.